This T cell receptor beta chain was found in a study of glioma-infiltrating T cells after dendritic cell vaccination. Across the study: Autologous tumor lysate was loaded overnight onto monocyte-derived dendritic cells grown seven days with IL-4 and GM-CSF.

Indicated time point: after dendritic cell vaccination, including at tumor progression/relapse. Trimming took 1 base from V and 2 from J; bases not matched to a gene: 3. This CDR3 is built from 15 residues. CDR1 is MNHNS, CDR2 SASEGT, per germline. Here immunoSEQ multiplex PCR was the method, and the copy in TCRdb shows in-frame clones only, minus some. The table shows some 91,000 clones, with approximately 78% occurring only once. This receptor was identified in a human donor with glioblastoma. This chain connects TRBV6-1 to TRBJ2-7; 9 nucleotides line up with TRBD2. The sample in question was blood, obtained after dendritic cell vaccination. The CDR3 protein is CASSEDVAGAYEQYF. Here the CDR3 DNA reads TGTGCCAGCAGTGAAGATGTAGCGGGGGCCTACGAGCAGTACTTC.